This entry lists 14 T cell receptor beta chains sequenced from one sample in a study of T cell responses to AZD1222 COVID-19 vaccine. Libraries were prepared by immunoSEQ multiplex PCR; TCRdb keeps only in-frame clonotypes and omits some of them. The table has approximately 100,000 clones, 80% to 90% seen once. Sequencing used peripheral blood, obtained 28 days after the second AZD1222 dose. Receptors originate from an adult who received the AZD1222 COVID-19 vaccine.

The V call is TRBV19, the J call TRBJ1-5; D call uncertain. The CDR3 runs to 16 residues. V lost 3 bases and J lost 2, with 14 bases in between. From germline, CDR1 is LNHDA and CDR2 SQIVND (reference sequence). The DNA of the CDR3 is TGTGCCAGTAGTATCCTGGAGGGCTTGGGCAATCAGCCCCAGCATTTT. Translating gives CASSILEGLGNQPQHF.

This rearrangement joins TRBV14 to TRBJ1-6, with D perhaps matching TRBD1 (6 bases). CDR1 and CDR2 (germline): SGHDN, FVKESK. Trimming cost V 3 bases and J 10 bases, with 13 bases left between them. The CDR3 is made up of 14 amino acids. Written as DNA, the CDR3 is TGTGCCAGCAGCCAGGCCCCAGGGGTCTCACCCCTCCACTTT. Amino acids: CASSQAPGVSPLHF.

This chain links TRBV15 with TRBJ1-4; no clear D gene. Germline CDR1 LNHNV, CDR2 YYDKDF (reference sequence). The CDR3 runs 15 residues. Between the trimmed V and J ends, which lost 0 bases and 0 bases, there was a span of 5 bases. The CDR3 sequence: CATSRDRATNEKLFF. The CDR3 DNA reads TGTGCCACCAGCAGAGATAGGGCAACTAATGAAAAACTGTTTTTT.

In DNA, the CDR3 is TGCAGCGCTGCCGGGGACACCACAGATACGCAGTATTTT. Translation gives CSAAGDTTDTQYF. This sequence joins TRBV29-1 and TRBJ2-3, with a weak D call TRBD1 (6 bases). CDR3 length: 13 amino acids. Trimming took off 7 bases at V and 2 bases at J, with 13 bases between the two ends. Germline assignment: CDR1 SQVTM and CDR2 ANQGSEA.

The chain joins TRBV6-5 to TRBJ2-1; 7 nucleotides match TRBD1. Losses at the gene ends were 7 bases for V and 10 bases for J; bases not matched to a gene: 7. The germline CDR1 and CDR2 sequences are MNHEY and SVGAGI. The CDR3 length is 12 residues. This chain's CDR3 is CASTSRGGEQFF. For the CDR3, the DNA is TGTGCCAGCACCTCCCGAGGGGGCGAGCAGTTCTTC.

The table lists this clone with a count of one. This rearrangement joins TRBV6-5 to TRBJ2-7; 9 nucleotides align to TRBD1. The germline CDR1 and CDR2 sequences are MNHEY and SVGAGI. V gave up 8 bases and J gave up 2 bases; unmatched junction bases: 7. The CDR3 is made up of 14 amino acids. The CDR3 DNA reads as TGTGCCAGCGGACCCGGGACAGGGCCCTACGAGCAGTACTTC. It codes for CASGPGTGPYEQYF.

The rearrangement joins TRBV19 to TRBJ2-1; 7 bases agree with TRBD2. V was clipped by 3 bases and J by 8 bases; unmatched bases: 10. Germline lookup yields CDR1 LNHDA and CDR2 SQIVND (reference sequence). The CDR3 is made up of 15 amino acids. DNA of the CDR3: TGTGCCAGTAGTATCTCGCGCGGGAGAGTCTATGAGCAGTTCTTC. It is translated as CASSISRGRVYEQFF.

This clone has a single count. The CDR3 spells CASSPPGNTEAFF. DNA for the CDR3: TGTGCCAGCAGCCCACCAGGGAACACTGAAGCTTTCTTT. The genes are TRBV7-3 and TRBJ1-1; D is unclear. The CDR3 has 13 residues. The V and J ends lost 5 bases and 1 base respectively, with 8 bases between them. The germline CDR1 and CDR2 sequences are SGHTA and FQGTGA. Based on the CDR3 plus reference TRBV7-3 and TRBJ1-1, the full variable domain is GAGVSQTPSNKVTEKGKYVELRCDPISGHTALYWYRQSLGQGPEFLIYFQGTGAADDSGLPNDRFFAVRPEGSVSTLKIQRTERGDSAVYLCASSPPGNTEAFFGQGTRLTVV.

The chain joins TRBV29-1 to TRBJ2-1; 12 nucleotides line up with TRBD2. CDR3 length: 16 residues. Germline values: CDR1 SQVTM, CDR2 ANQGSEA. Trimming cost V 7 bases and J 1 base; bases outside gene matches: 8. The DNA for the CDR3 is TGCAGCGCTCGACTAGCGGGAGTTTTATCCTACAATGAGCAGTTCTTC. Its translation is CSARLAGVLSYNEQFF.

CDR3 bases: TGCAGCGTTGGGGCACAGGGGGCAGGTGGCTATGGCTACACCTTC. It translates to CSVGAQGAGGYGYTF. The chain is built from TRBV29-1 and TRBJ1-2, with 9 bases identical to TRBD1. The CDR3 covers 15 residues. CDR1 and CDR2 (germline): SQVTM, ANQGSEA. J lost 4 bases, V lost 4 bases, and 10 bases had no gene match.

The genes are TRBV7-9 and TRBJ1-2; D is unresolved. The CDR3 totals 15 residues. V lost 5 bases, J lost 5 bases, and 18 bases lay in between. In germline, CDR1 is SEHNR, CDR2 FQNEAQ (reference sequence). CDR3 coding DNA: TGTGCCAGCAGCATGCACACCGTACTTCGGTATGGCTACACCTTC. Encoded protein: CASSMHTVLRYGYTF.

The chain is built from TRBV6-5 and TRBJ1-5, with D maybe TRBD1 (5 bases). Trimming stripped 4 bases from V and 0 bases from J, with 10 bases between. The germline gives CDR1 MNHEY, CDR2 SVGAGI. The CDR3 covers 15 residues. This CDR3 is CASSFWGDSNQPQHF. Here the CDR3 DNA reads TGTGCCAGCAGTTTTTGGGGGGATAGCAATCAGCCCCAGCATTTT.

The rearrangement uses TRBV9 and TRBJ1-3; unclear D gene. CDR3 length: 15 amino acids. Deletions cut 0 bases from V and 0 bases from J, with 7 bases between. Germline V gene data show CDR1 as SGDLS and CDR2 as YYNGEE. CDR3 bases: TGTGCCAGCAGCGTAGACTTAAGCTCTGGAAACACCATATATTTT. Protein: CASSVDLSSGNTIYF. The full variable domain, its missing parts supplied by reference TRBV9 and TRBJ1-3, is DSGVTQTPKHLITATGQRVTLRCSPRSGDLSVYWYQQSLDQGLQFLIQYYNGEERAKGNILERFSAQQFPDLHSELNLSSLELGDSALYFCASSVDLSSGNTIYFGEGSWLTVV.

The chain links TRBV19 to TRBJ1-1; D is undetermined. Germline assignment: CDR1 LNHDA and CDR2 SQIVND (reference sequence). V was cut by 5 bases and J by 1 base, with 8 bases left in between. CDR3 size: 13 residues. In DNA, the CDR3 is TGTGCCAGTAGTGATCCCCCGAACACTGAAGCTTTCTTT. Translating it yields CASSDPPNTEAFF.